These 19 T cell receptor beta chains were sequenced from one sample in a study of blood T cell repertoires in COVID-19. TCRdb's copy holds only in-frame clones and misses some; the assay was immunoSEQ multiplex PCR. The data hold about 200,000 clones, with 86% observed a single time. The sample consisted of PBMCs or T cells enriched from blood (not recorded which). These receptors were collected from a man in his forties or fifties with acute COVID-19.

The genes are TRBV30 and TRBJ1-2; D is uncertain. The V end lost 0 bases, the J end lost 1 base, and 6 bases lay between the germline ends. Germline V gives CDR1 GTSNPN, CDR2 SVGIG (reference sequence). This CDR3 is 13 amino acids long. CDR3 amino acids: CAWSVAFNYGYTF. The CDR3 nucleotides read TGTGCCTGGAGTGTAGCCTTTAACTATGGCTACACCTTC.

The sample holds one count of this clone. The rearrangement uses TRBV29-1 and TRBJ1-4, with 7 bases that match TRBD1. The CDR3 is made up of 14 amino acids. Trimming took 7 bases from V and 6 from J; bases not matched to a gene: 11. Per germline, CDR1 SQVTM and CDR2 ANQGSEA. The CDR3 reads CSAQPRDSHEKLFF. CDR3 bases: TGCAGCGCTCAACCCCGGGACAGTCATGAAAAACTGTTTTTT.

The chain employs TRBV19 and TRBJ1-1, with a tentative D call TRBD1 (5 bases). Germline-derived CDR1 and CDR2 are LNHDA and SQIVND (reference sequence). Trimming took 7 bases from V and 4 from J, leaving 22 bases between them. The CDR3 loop spans 16 amino acids. The CDR3 region has the DNA TGTGCCAGTACCCCGACTCGGGGACTCCAGATCACTGAAGCTTTCTTT. It translates to CASTPTRGLQITEAFF.

The chain is built from TRBV20-1 and TRBJ1-4; D is uncertain. CDR1 and CDR2 (germline): DFQATT, SNEGSKA (reference sequence). Trimming took 3 bases from V and 4 from J, leaving 9 bases between them. The CDR3 loop spans 13 amino acids. The CDR3 loop reads CSASPGDNEKLFF. As DNA, the CDR3 is TGCAGTGCTAGTCCCGGAGATAATGAAAAACTGTTTTTT.

The chain recombines TRBV19 with TRBJ2-2; D may be TRBD2 (10 bases). This CDR3 comprises 24 residues. CDR1 is LNHDA, CDR2 SQIVND, per germline (reference sequence). V was cut by 1 base and J by 1 base, with 34 bases left in between. As DNA, the CDR3 is TGTGCCAGTAGTATAGTCCGCCGGACAGGGGCGCTAGCGGGAGTTATGGAGAACACCGGGGAGCTGTTTTTT. It translates to CASSIVRRTGALAGVMENTGELFF.

This sequence joins TRBV12-3 or TRBV12-4 and TRBJ1-1; D is undetermined. Trimming removed 5 bases from V and 7 bases from J, with 8 bases in between. There are 11 residues in the CDR3. The CDR3 DNA reads as TGTGCCAGCAGTACCGGGGATGAAGCTTTCTTT. Amino acid sequence: CASSTGDEAFF.

This chain joins TRBV10-3 and TRBJ2-3, with D tentatively TRBD2 (6 bases). Germline lookup yields CDR1 ENHRY and CDR2 SYGVKD. The CDR3 has 12 amino acids. The V end lost 4 bases, the J end lost 8 bases, and 10 bases lay between the germline ends. The CDR3: CAISGVEGTQYF. The CDR3 DNA reads as TGTGCCATCAGTGGCGTGGAGGGTACGCAGTATTTT.

The chain links TRBV19 to TRBJ2-2, with 10 positions matching TRBD2. This CDR3 has 16 residues. Losses at the gene ends were 7 bases for V and 3 bases for J; bases not matched to a gene: 8. Germline CDR1 is LNHDA and CDR2 is SQIVND (reference sequence). The CDR3: CASNLAGAVDTGELFF. The CDR3 DNA sequence: TGTGCCAGTAACCTAGCGGGAGCGGTGGACACCGGGGAGCTGTTTTTT. Based on the CDR3 plus reference TRBV19 and TRBJ2-2, the full variable domain is DGGITQSPKYLFRKEGQNVTLSCEQNLNHDAMYWYRQDPGQGLRLIYYSQIVNDFQKGDIAEGYSVSREKKESFPLTVTSAQKNPTAFYLCASNLAGAVDTGELFFGEGSRLTVL.

This clone occurred a few times. The genes are TRBV19 and TRBJ2-7; 10 positions agree with TRBD2. CDR1 is LNHDA and CDR2 is SQIVND in the germline V gene (reference sequence). This CDR3 comprises 14 residues. The J segment lost 6 bases and the V segment lost 5 bases, leaving 7 bases of the junction unmatched. The CDR3: CASSGSAGGSEQYF. CDR3 in DNA: TGTGCCAGTAGTGGATCAGCGGGAGGGTCCGAGCAGTACTTC.

This chain uses TRBV28 with TRBJ1-4; TRBD1 matches at 7 bases. Germline CDR1 MDHEN, CDR2 SYDVKM. V was clipped by 5 bases and J by 8 bases; unmatched bases: 8. CDR3 length: 14 amino acids. CDR3 region: CASSPTGVKEKLFF. For the CDR3, the DNA is TGTGCCAGCAGTCCAACAGGGGTGAAGGAAAAACTGTTTTTT.

The rearrangement uses TRBV7-9 and TRBJ2-7; 12 bases fit TRBD2. Looked up from germline, CDR1 is SEHNR and CDR2 is FQNEAQ (reference sequence). The CDR3 length is 14 residues. With V trimmed by 8 bases and J by 4 bases, 6 bases remained unmatched. CDR3 nucleotides: TGTGCCAGCGGCCTAGCGGGAGGGGGGTACGAGCAGTACTTC. Its translation is CASGLAGGGYEQYF.

The chain links TRBV18 to TRBJ2-5; maybe TRBD1 (6 bases). V lost 4 bases to trimming and J lost 2 bases, with 14 bases between them. Per the germline V gene, CDR1 is KGHSH and CDR2 is LQKENI. The CDR3 consists of 15 residues. The CDR3 region has the DNA TGTGCCAGCTCACACCGGGACATAGGACAAGAGACCCAGTACTTC. Its protein product is CASSHRDIGQETQYF. The entire variable domain, with the rest obtained from reference TRBV18 and TRBJ2-5, is as follows: NAGVMQNPRHLVRRRGQEARLRCSPMKGHSHVYWYRQLPEEGLKFMVYLQKENIIDESGMPKERFSAEFPKEGPSILRIQQVVRGDSAAYFCASSHRDIGQETQYFGPGTRLLVL.

V is TRBV3-1 (or the pseudogene TRBV3-2) and J is TRBJ2-2; no clear D. This CDR3 has 14 amino acids. Looked up from germline, CDR1 is LGHDT and CDR2 is YNNKEL (reference sequence). The germline V and J ends were trimmed by 8 bases and 2 bases, with 12 bases remaining between them. The CDR3 DNA reads TGTGCCAGCTCTAACCTATTTAACACCGGGGAGCTGTTTTTT. Protein product: CASSNLFNTGELFF.

V and J are TRBV5-1 and TRBJ1-2, with 12 bases that match TRBD1. This CDR3 comprises 18 residues. Germline CDR1 is SGHRS and CDR2 is YFSETQ. The V gene end was trimmed by 0 bases and the J gene end by 3 bases; junction bases not matched to a gene: 9. For the CDR3, the DNA is TGCGCCAGCAGCTTGGCCGGGGACAGGGGGCAGGGGGACTATGGCTACACCTTC. Translated, it gives CASSLAGDRGQGDYGYTF.

The chain couples TRBV19 to TRBJ1-3, with a weak D call TRBD1 (6 bases). Trimming stripped 7 bases from V and 0 bases from J, with 10 bases between. The CDR3 is made up of 14 amino acids. In germline, CDR1 is LNHDA, CDR2 SQIVND (reference sequence). CDR3 loop: CASKNRASGNTIYF. The CDR3, as DNA: TGTGCCAGTAAGAACAGGGCCTCTGGAAACACCATATATTTT.

The chain carries TRBV9 and TRBJ2-2, with TRBD2 identical over 13 bases. V shed 0 bases, J shed 5 bases, and the junction held 7 bases outside the gene matches. The CDR3 loop spans 18 amino acids. Germline-derived CDR1 and CDR2 are SGDLS and YYNGEE. CDR3 sequence (DNA): TGTGCCAGCAGCGTAGGGACTAGCGGGAGCGCGGGTACCGGGGAGCTGTTTTTT. This gives the protein CASSVGTSGSAGTGELFF.

Only a few counts were recorded for this clone. This chain joins TRBV7-3 and TRBJ1-2, with TRBD1 matching over 9 bases. The V segment lost 5 bases and the J segment 8 bases; nucleotides outside the gene matches: 6. The CDR3 spans 13 residues. The germline CDR1 and CDR2 sequences are SGHTA and FQGTGA. CDR3 sequence: CASSVQGAEGYTF. CDR3 nucleotide sequence: TGTGCCAGCAGCGTACAGGGGGCCGAAGGCTACACCTTC.

This chain connects TRBV20-1 to TRBJ2-1; a possible D gene is TRBD1 (5 bases). V lost 3 bases to trimming and J lost 1 base, with 13 bases between them. The CDR3 totals 15 residues. Germline V lookup: CDR1 DFQATT, CDR2 SNEGSKA (reference sequence). In DNA, the CDR3 is TGCAGTGCTAGTAGGGGTGTTTTGTCCTACAATGAGCAGTTCTTC. Protein product: CSASRGVLSYNEQFF.

The gene calls are TRBV30 and TRBJ2-3; D might be TRBD2 (6 bases). CDR3 length: 15 amino acids. The V end lost 0 bases, the J end lost 5 bases, and 15 bases lay between the germline ends. Germline V lookup: CDR1 GTSNPN, CDR2 SVGIG (reference sequence). CDR3 protein: CAWSVGTGFGDTQYF. In nucleotides, the CDR3 is TGTGCCTGGAGTGTAGGGACTGGCTTTGGAGATACGCAGTATTTT.